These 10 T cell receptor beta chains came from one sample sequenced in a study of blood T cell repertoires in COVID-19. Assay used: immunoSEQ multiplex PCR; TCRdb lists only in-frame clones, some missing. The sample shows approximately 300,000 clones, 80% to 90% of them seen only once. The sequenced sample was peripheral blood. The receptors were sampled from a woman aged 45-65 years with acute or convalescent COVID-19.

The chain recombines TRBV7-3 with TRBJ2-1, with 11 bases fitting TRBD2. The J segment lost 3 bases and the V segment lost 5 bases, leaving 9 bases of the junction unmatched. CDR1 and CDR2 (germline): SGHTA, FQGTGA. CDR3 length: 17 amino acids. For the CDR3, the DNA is TGTGCCAGCAGCGCCATTACTAGCGGGAGATACTACAATGAGCAGTTCTTC. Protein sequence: CASSAITSGRYYNEQFF.

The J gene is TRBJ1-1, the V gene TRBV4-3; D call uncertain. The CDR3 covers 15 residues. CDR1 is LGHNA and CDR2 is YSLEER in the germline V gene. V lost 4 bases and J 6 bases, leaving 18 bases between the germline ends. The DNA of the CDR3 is TGCGCCAGCAGCCGAACAAACAGTGAACAAGCTGAAGCTTTCTTT. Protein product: CASSRTNSEQAEAFF.

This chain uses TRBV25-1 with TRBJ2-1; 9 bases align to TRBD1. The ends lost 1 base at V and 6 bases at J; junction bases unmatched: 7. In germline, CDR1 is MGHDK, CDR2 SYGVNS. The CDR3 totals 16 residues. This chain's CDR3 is CASSELGTGSVNEQFF. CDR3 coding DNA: TGTGCCAGCAGTGAATTGGGGACAGGGTCGGTCAATGAGCAGTTCTTC.

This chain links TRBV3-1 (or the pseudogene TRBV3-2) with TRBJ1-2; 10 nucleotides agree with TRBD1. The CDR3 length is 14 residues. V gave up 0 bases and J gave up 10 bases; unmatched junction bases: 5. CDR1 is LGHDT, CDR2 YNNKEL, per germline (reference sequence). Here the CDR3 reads CASSQDPGQGSYTF. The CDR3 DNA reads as TGTGCCAGCAGCCAAGATCCGGGACAGGGGTCCTACACCTTC.

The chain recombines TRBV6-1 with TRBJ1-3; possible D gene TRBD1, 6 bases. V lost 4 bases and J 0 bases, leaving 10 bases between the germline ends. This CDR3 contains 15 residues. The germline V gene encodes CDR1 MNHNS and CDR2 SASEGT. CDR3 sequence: CASSGTANSGNTIYF. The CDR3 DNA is TGTGCCAGCAGTGGGACAGCAAACTCTGGAAACACCATATATTTT.

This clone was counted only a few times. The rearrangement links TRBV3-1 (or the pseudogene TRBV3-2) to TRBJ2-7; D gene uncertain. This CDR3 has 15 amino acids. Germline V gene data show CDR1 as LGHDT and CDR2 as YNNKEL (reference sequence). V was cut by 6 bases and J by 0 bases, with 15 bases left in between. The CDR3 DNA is TGTGCCAGCAGTGAACTTGGCGGCAGCTCCTACGAGCAGTACTTC. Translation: CASSELGGSSYEQYF.

The DNA for the CDR3 is TGTGCCACCAGCAGCGAGGGACTAGCGGGAGGCAAAAACATTCAGTACTTC. This codes for CATSSEGLAGGKNIQYF. The rearrangement uses TRBV15 and TRBJ2-4, with 15 nucleotides matching TRBD2. The germline V gene encodes CDR1 LNHNV and CDR2 YYDKDF (reference sequence). CDR3 size: 17 residues. Losses at the gene ends were 3 bases for V and 3 bases for J; bases not matched to a gene: 3.

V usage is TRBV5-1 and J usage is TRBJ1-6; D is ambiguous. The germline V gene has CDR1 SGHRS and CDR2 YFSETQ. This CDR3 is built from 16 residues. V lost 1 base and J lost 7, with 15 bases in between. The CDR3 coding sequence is TGCGCCAGCAGCTTGAATGCTGCAGGAACCAATTCACCCCTCCACTTT. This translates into CASSLNAAGTNSPLHF.

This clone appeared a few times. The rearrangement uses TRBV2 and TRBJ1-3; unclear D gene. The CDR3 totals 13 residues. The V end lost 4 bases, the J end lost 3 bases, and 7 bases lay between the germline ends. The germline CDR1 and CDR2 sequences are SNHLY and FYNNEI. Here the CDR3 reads CASSAEVGNTIYF. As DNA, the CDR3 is TGTGCCAGCAGTGCGGAGGTTGGAAACACCATATATTTT.

The chain's CDR3 is CASSISGTGVYNEQFF. CDR3 in DNA: TGCGCCAGCAGCATCTCCGGGACAGGGGTTTACAATGAGCAGTTCTTC. This chain joins TRBV5-1 and TRBJ2-1, with 10 bases that match TRBD1. The CDR3 sequence is 16 residues long. V shed 4 bases, J shed 4 bases, and the junction held 8 bases outside the gene matches. CDR1 is SGHRS and CDR2 is YFSETQ in the germline V gene.